The source of this TCR beta chain is a study of T cell responses to AZD1222 COVID-19 vaccine. Remarks on this clone: What it binds is not known.

CDR1 is SGHAT, CDR2 FQNNGV, per germline. V was clipped by 2 bases and J by 2 bases, with 10 bases between them. The CDR3 runs 15 residues. Clones were sequenced by immunoSEQ multiplex PCR, and TCRdb holds only the in-frame ones, with some missing. Among about 110,000 clones listed, about 88% were seen once. Overall study findings and caveats: Variant regions that are unmutated are reportedly the target of nearly half of spike-specific TCRs. Recipients of two AZD1222 doses showed rising Spike-specific TCR breadth and depth. Donors were chiefly white British, with a greater number of females, and clonal diversity was perhaps underestimated.

The starting material was peripheral blood, obtained on day 0 of AZD1222 vaccination. The origin of this receptor is an adult in good health. V usage is TRBV11-2 and J usage is TRBJ2-1; a possible D gene is TRBD2 (6 bases). This CDR3 is CASSLQRAAYNEQFF. In DNA, the CDR3 is TGTGCCAGCAGCTTACAGCGGGCCGCCTACAATGAGCAGTTCTTC.